Included here is one TCR beta chain sequence, with context. Its antigen is not identified. Trimming cost V 3 bases and J 6 bases, with 20 bases left between them. The CDR3 runs 16 residues. Germline values: CDR1 KGHSH, CDR2 LQKENI. This sample is part of a study of cytomegalovirus exposure and HLA in healthy donors. Regarding the study as a whole: An Asian-associated ancestry cluster reportedly showed fewer N-insertions than the approximately 600-donor mean in a later analysis. When presence/absence was analysed, sequencing depth was taken to be roughly uniform across donors. Reportedly, HLA-A and HLA-B alleles of most subjects were accurately predicted from TCR beta. Several of the most significant clusters appeared linked to common viral pathogens, based on a later analysis.

Researchers ran the PCR with 60 Vbeta and 13 Jbeta primers. This table comes from immunoSEQ multiplex PCR, and its TCRdb copy is limited to in-frame clones, with some not included. The repertoire table contains about 200,000 clones. Sequencing was carried out using PBMCs. The chain combines TRBV18 with TRBJ1-2, with D unresolved. The clonotype comes from a boy younger than 18 in good health and CMV-seronegative. CDR3 DNA sequence: TGTGCCAGCTCACCGAACTCCCCGAGGAATGGAGATGGCTACACCTTC. This gives the protein CASSPNSPRNGDGYTF.